This TCR beta chain was captured in a study of blood T cell repertoires in COVID-19 (dated by TCRdb to about 2020). For context, the study as a whole: Samples from collaborators originated in the United States, Italy and Spain and spanned both the acute and convalescent phases of COVID-19. The prospective study material was composed of cDNA or gDNA derived from T cells, B-cell-depleted T cells, or PBMCs. The samples were drawn from the first 160 participants of the ongoing ImmuneRACE study and from over a thousand subjects provided by 6 global collaborators. HLA class I and class II types, where available, came from metadata supplied by the sample provider rather than from assay-based typing. The repertoires were made available in a free public database intended to serve as a resource for research on the immune response to SARS-CoV-2. A de-identified subject ID, COVID-19 status, age in years and sex were almost always included in the sample metadata. The dataset comprised deeply sampled blood TCRbeta repertoires from subjects exposed to, actively infected with, or recovered from COVID-19.

CDR1 and CDR2 (SGHNT, YENEEA) derive from the germline V gene. The CDR3 measures 14 amino acids from cysteine to phenylalanine. The kept DNA is CDR3 alone, 42 bases in frame from the first base. Trimming costs V 7 bases and J 0 bases, and their ends lie 9 bases apart. Details on this clone: This clone's antigen is unknown. Within one base of it there is no much larger clone, and no base qualities were kept.

General findings and caveats noted by the study authors: Clinical and demographic metadata were provided uncurated, with the amount varying by source and participant.

The immunoSEQ Assay, a bias-controlled multiplex PCR, was used to amplify TCRbeta CDR3 regions from genomic DNA. The study's processing was this. Within the assay, amplification of reference gene primers was used to estimate how many nucleated cells each sample contained. Sequence reads were collapsed and filtered to measure the absolute abundance of every unique TCRbeta CDR3 rearrangement. For each sample, productive Simpson clonality was calculated as the square root of Simpson's diversity index across productive rearrangements. TCRdb provides this immuneACCESS table in a form limited to in-frame rearrangements. Some clones are lacking; in checked studies, under half of them reflect an unresolved V gene, and why the rest are absent is not known. V and J calls and clone size are copied from that table; D and trimming were computed from the DNA. Across this sample there are over 350,000 clones, with about 85% seen only once. Almost 2% of the sample is taken by the ten largest.

Participants in the prospective study were aged about 18 to 90 years, lived in under 30 United States geographic areas, and enrolled through a virtual design. To assign participants to cohorts, the prospective study relied on clinical history that participants themselves reported in a screening survey and a study questionnaire. In the prospective study, mobile phlebotomists collected whole blood, serum and a nasopharyngeal or oropharyngeal swab from each participant. Additional blood draws and questionnaires over an approximately two-month period could optionally be provided by prospective study participants. Prospective study blood samples were shipped either frozen or at room temperature before DNA extraction.

This receptor chain uses TRBV11-3 and TRBJ2-2; too little of a D gene remains to name it. Sequencing input: PBMCs or T cells enriched from blood (not recorded which). This clonotype was sampled from a woman younger than 35 with acute COVID-19. CDR3 reads: CASTSNTNTGELFF. At the DNA level, the sequence is TGTGCCAGCACCTCGAACACGAACACCGGGGAGCTGTTTTTT.